This TCR beta chain emerged from a study of blood T cell repertoires in COVID-19. Whole-study context: The samples span acute and convalescent COVID-19 from the United States, Italy and Spain. PBMCs, B-cell-depleted T cells, or T cells provided the cDNA or gDNA that made up the material.

CDR1 is LGHDT and CDR2 is YNNKEL in the germline V gene (reference sequence). The CDR3 extends over 19 amino acids. J lost 7 bases, V lost 1 base, and 16 bases had no gene match. Original processing methods: How many nucleated cells were present was estimated from reference gene primer amplification. Repertoires were generated with immunoSEQ multiplex PCR, while TCRdb's copy carries only in-frame clones and drops some. V and J calls plus clone size are reproduced from that table; the DNA served to infer D and trimming. The sample has 80,000 or so clones; around 80% are singletons. This clone appeared once.

The chain has TRBV3-1 (or the pseudogene TRBV3-2) and TRBJ2-1; 10 bases are a match to TRBD2. Sequencing was carried out using peripheral blood. The origin of this receptor is a woman in her 70s with acute or convalescent COVID-19. The CDR3 loop is CASSQVHPSEAGGLNEQFF. The CDR3 DNA sequence: TGTGCCAGCAGCCAAGTTCACCCTTCGGAAGCGGGAGGGCTGAATGAGCAGTTCTTC.